Listed below are T cell receptor beta chains from one sample, sequenced in a study of siplizumab effects on memory and regulatory T cells. Repertoires were generated with immunoSEQ multiplex PCR, while TCRdb's copy carries only in-frame clones and drops some. This sample has approximately 50,000 clones; about 94% occur once, and the top ten carry approximately 17%. The source material was CD8+ T cells sorted from blood. The receptors come from a human donor in good health. The CDR3 runs from the conserved cysteine through the conserved F or W. A D gene is named only where the DNA matches it firmly. Where a row states a size, it is once, few, many or the class of an expanded clone; other rows omit it.

cdr3_length d_call j_call clone_size v_call cdr3_nt cdr3_aa
14 NA TRBJ2-5 NA TRBV19 TGTGCCAGTAGTGACCGGGCCCTGAGTTTGACCCAGTACTTC CASSDRALSLTQYF
13 NA TRBJ2-7 NA TRBV6-5 TGTGCCAGCAGTTCGGGTTCGGGTTACGAGCAGTACTTC CASSSGSGYEQYF
14 NA TRBJ1-1 NA TRBV19 TGTGCCAGTAGTATTGATGGGGATCTGGGTGAAGCTTTCTTT CASSIDGDLGEAFF
14 NA TRBJ2-7 NA TRBV7-8 TGTGCCAGCAGCTTAGCCAGGGCCAGGAACGAGCAGTACTTC CASSLARARNEQYF
14 NA TRBJ2-7 NA TRBV18 TGTGCCAGCTCACCACGGCGGGAATCCTACGAGCAGTACTTC CASSPRRESYEQYF
11 NA TRBJ2-7 NA TRBV20-1 TGCAGTGTCCTTCATTCCTACGAGCAGTACTTC CSVLHSYEQYF
14 NA TRBJ1-5 NA TRBV5-1 TGCGCCAGCAGCTTGGGGATTAGCAATCAGCCCCAGCATTTT CASSLGISNQPQHF
15 NA TRBJ2-7 NA TRBV4-1 TGCGCCAGCAGCCAAGATCGGCGGGTTGGTAACGAGCAGTACTTC CASSQDRRVGNEQYF
12 NA TRBJ2-7 NA TRBV14 TGTGCCAGCAGCCTCCGATCCTACGAGCAGTACTTC CASSLRSYEQYF
11 NA TRBJ2-7 once TRBV10-3 TGTGCCATCAGTCCCCAATACGAGCAGTACTTC CAISPQYEQYF
11 NA TRBJ2-7 NA TRBV20-1 TGCAGTGCTAGAGGGGACTACGAGCAGTACTTC CSARGDYEQYF
14 TRBD1 TRBJ2-6 NA TRBV2 TGTGCCAGCAGACAGGGGTCTGGGGCCAACGTCCTGACTTTC CASRQGSGANVLTF
14 NA TRBJ2-7 NA TRBV5-4 TGTGCCAGCAGCCTCTGGACAGTGAACTACGAGCAGTACTTC CASSLWTVNYEQYF
15 TRBD2 TRBJ2-1 NA TRBV10-3 TGTGCCATCAGTGATCTAGCGGGAGGAATTAATGAGCAGTTCTTC CAISDLAGGINEQFF
16 NA TRBJ1-1 NA TRBV7-9 TGTGCCAGCAGCTTCGCTCAGGTGGAAGATTACACTGAAGCTTTCTTT CASSFAQVEDYTEAFF
15 TRBD2 TRBJ2-7 NA TRBV27 TGTGCCAGCAGTCCAAAGGGACTAGCGTCCTACGAGCAGTACTTC CASSPKGLASYEQYF
18 TRBD2 TRBJ2-3 NA TRBV7-9 TGTGCCAGCAGCGCCGCTAGCGGGAGCCAGGTTCGCGCAGATACGCAGTATTTT CASSAASGSQVRADTQYF
13 NA TRBJ2-1 NA TRBV11-3 TGTGCCAGCAGCTATAGCGGCTACAATGAGCAGTTCTTC CASSYSGYNEQFF
14 NA TRBJ1-1 NA TRBV4-2 TGTGCCAGCAGCCAAGAAAGGGGTTGGCCTGAAGCTTTCTTT CASSQERGWPEAFF
15 TRBD1 TRBJ2-7 NA TRBV27 TGTGCCAGCGGCCCCCTTGGGCAGGGGGAAATCGAGCAGTACTTC CASGPLGQGEIEQYF
15 TRBD1 TRBJ2-1 NA TRBV14 TGTGCCAGCAGCCAGACAGGGGGCTCCTACAATGAGCAGTTCTTC CASSQTGGSYNEQFF
18 TRBD2 TRBJ2-1 NA TRBV7-8 TGTGCCAGCAGCTCACTAGATGTTCAGCGGGAGGGTTACAATGAGCAGTTCTTC CASSSLDVQREGYNEQFF
17 NA TRBJ2-3 NA TRBV27 TGTGCCAGCAGTTTATATGGGACTCCCTCAGTTACAGATACGCAGTATTTT CASSLYGTPSVTDTQYF
13 NA TRBJ2-5 NA TRBV7-3 TGTGCCAGCAGCTTTGGTTGGCAGGAGACCCAGTACTTC CASSFGWQETQYF
14 NA TRBJ2-7 NA TRBV9 TGTGCCAGCAGCGTGGGGGCCAAAACCTACGAGCAGTACTTC CASSVGAKTYEQYF
12 NA TRBJ2-3 NA TRBV27 TGTGCCAGCAGTCTCCTACTAGATACGCAGTATTTT CASSLLLDTQYF
13 NA TRBJ2-1 NA TRBV7-9 TGTGCCAGCAGCCCCCCCCGAGTCAATGAGCAGTTCTTC CASSPPRVNEQFF
13 NA TRBJ1-5 few TRBV7-2 TGTGCCAGCAGCCGCCTTAGTAATCAGCCCCAGCATTTT CASSRLSNQPQHF